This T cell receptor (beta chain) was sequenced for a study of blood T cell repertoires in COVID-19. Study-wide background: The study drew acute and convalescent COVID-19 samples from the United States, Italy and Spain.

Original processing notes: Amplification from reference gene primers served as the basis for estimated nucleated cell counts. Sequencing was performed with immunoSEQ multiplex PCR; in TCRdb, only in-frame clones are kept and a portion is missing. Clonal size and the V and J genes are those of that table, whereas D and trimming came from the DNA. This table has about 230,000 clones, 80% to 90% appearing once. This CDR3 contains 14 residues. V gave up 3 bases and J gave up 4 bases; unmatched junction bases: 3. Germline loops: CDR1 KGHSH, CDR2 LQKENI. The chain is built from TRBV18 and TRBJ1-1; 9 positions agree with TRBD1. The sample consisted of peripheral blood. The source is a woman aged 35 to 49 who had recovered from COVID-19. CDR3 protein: CASSPTGGVTEAFF. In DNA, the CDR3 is TGTGCCAGCTCACCCACAGGGGGCGTCACTGAAGCTTTCTTT.